Only one count was recorded for the clone carrying this TCR beta chain. This specimen comes from a study of radiotherapy plus CTLA-4 blockade in lung cancer. The CDR3 has 13 amino acids. The J segment lost 10 bases and the V segment lost 5 bases, leaving 8 bases of the junction unmatched. Germline lookup yields CDR1 SGHVS and CDR2 FQNEAQ. The data were produced by immunoSEQ multiplex PCR, yet TCRdb's version contains in-frame clones alone and is incomplete. Of around 38,000 clones in the sample, 80% to 90% are singletons; the top ten hold under 25%. The source material was peripheral blood, sampled from a patient treated with radiotherapy plus ipilimumab. This chain connects TRBV7-8 to TRBJ2-3, with 8 bases lining up with TRBD2. The sequence derives from a human donor with non-small cell lung cancer whose response to radiotherapy plus ipilimumab could not be evaluated. The CDR3 DNA follows: TGTGCCAGCAGCCCAGAGCGGGGGCGTCCGCAGTATTTT. Translated, it gives CASSPERGRPQYF.